The sequence of this T cell receptor (beta chain) was determined in a study of cytomegalovirus exposure and HLA in healthy donors. On the study more broadly: Of all 400 or so donors who were genotyped, roughly 81% belonged to the Caucasian-associated ancestry cluster. Findings and limits, study-wide: Among the CMV-associated chains, a few were confirmed in vitro as specific for CMV antigens.

Trimming removed 3 bases at V and 5 bases at J, with 17 bases between. The length of the CDR3 is 15 residues. Germline V gene sequence: CDR1 SGHTA, CDR2 FQGNSA. Points on this clone: Its target is not known.

Both 60 Vbeta primers and 13 Jbeta primers went into the PCR. This table comes from immunoSEQ multiplex PCR, and its TCRdb copy is limited to in-frame clones, with some not included. The profile covers fewer than 45,000 clones, with around 70% appearing a single time and 3% to 4% taken by the ten largest. Material: PBMCs. The receptor was isolated from a woman under 40 in good health and CMV-seronegative. The rearrangement links TRBV7-2 to TRBJ2-7; the D gene is possibly TRBD1 (5 bases). In DNA form, the CDR3 reads TGTGCCAGCAGCTTTGGCAGGGAAAGTGCCCACGAGCAGTACTTC. It translates to CASSFGRESAHEQYF.